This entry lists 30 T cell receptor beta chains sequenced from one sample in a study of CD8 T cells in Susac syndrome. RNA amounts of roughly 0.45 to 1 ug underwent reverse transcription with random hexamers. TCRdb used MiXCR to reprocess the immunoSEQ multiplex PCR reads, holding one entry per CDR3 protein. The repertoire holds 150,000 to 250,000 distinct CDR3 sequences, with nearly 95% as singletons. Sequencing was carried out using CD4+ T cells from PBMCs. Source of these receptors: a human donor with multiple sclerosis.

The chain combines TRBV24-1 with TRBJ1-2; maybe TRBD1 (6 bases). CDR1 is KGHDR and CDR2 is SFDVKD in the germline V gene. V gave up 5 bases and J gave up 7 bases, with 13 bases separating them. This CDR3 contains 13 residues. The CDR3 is CATSAWIGGGYTF. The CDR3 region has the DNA TGTGCCACCAGTGCGTGGATAGGGGGTGGCTACACCTTC.

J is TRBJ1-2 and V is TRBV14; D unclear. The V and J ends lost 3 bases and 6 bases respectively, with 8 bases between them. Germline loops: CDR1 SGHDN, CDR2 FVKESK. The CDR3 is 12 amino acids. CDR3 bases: TGTGCCAGCAGCCAGGGGAAGGATGGCTACACCTTC. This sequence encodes CASSQGKDGYTF.

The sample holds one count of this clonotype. The CDR3, as DNA: TGCAGCGTCCCTCCCCCCGGAACCTACAATGAGCAGTTCTTC. Translating gives CSVPPPGTYNEQFF. The gene calls are TRBV29-1 and TRBJ2-1, with no clear D. The V end was cut by 6 bases, the J end by 2 bases, with 14 bases between. Germline V gene lookup returns CDR1 SQVTM and CDR2 ANQGSEA. The CDR3 runs to 14 residues.

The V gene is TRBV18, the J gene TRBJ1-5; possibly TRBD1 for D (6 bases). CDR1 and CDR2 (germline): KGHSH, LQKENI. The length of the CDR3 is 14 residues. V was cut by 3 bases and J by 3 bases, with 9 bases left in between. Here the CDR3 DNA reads TGTGCCAGCTCACCCAACAGGGACAATCAGCCCCAGCATTTT. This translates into CASSPNRDNQPQHF.

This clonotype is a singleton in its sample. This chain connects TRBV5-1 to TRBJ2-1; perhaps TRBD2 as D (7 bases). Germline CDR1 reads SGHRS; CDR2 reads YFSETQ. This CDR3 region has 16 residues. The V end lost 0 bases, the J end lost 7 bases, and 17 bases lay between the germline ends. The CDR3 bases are TGCGCCAGCAGCTTGGCGGGGGGACAATCTCGAAATGAGCAGTTCTTC. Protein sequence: CASSLAGGQSRNEQFF.

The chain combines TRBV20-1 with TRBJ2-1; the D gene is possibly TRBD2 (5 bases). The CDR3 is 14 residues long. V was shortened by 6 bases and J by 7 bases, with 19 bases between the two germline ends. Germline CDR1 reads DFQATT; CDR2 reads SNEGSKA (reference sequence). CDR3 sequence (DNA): TGCAGTGCCAGACGGGGAGTGTATAGTAATGAGCAGTTCTTC. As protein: CSARRGVYSNEQFF.

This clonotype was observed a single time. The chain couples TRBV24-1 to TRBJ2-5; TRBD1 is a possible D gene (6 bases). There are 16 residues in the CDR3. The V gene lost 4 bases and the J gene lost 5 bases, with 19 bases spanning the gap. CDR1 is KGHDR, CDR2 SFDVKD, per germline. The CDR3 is CATSDAAHRDGETQYF. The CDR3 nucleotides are TGTGCCACCAGTGACGCCGCTCACAGGGACGGCGAGACCCAGTACTTC.

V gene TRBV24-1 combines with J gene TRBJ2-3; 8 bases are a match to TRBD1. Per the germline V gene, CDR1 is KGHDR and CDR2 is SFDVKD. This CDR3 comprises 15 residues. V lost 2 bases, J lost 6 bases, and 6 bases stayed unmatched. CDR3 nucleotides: TGTGCCACCAGTGATTCGCAGGGGGCATCTGATACGCAGTATTTT. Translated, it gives CATSDSQGASDTQYF.

The CDR3 DNA sequence: TGTGCCAGTACTCAGGGGGAGGTGCGGGCTTTCTTT. Its translation: CASTQGEVRAFF. The chain combines TRBV2 with TRBJ1-1, with 7 bases that match TRBD1. This CDR3 region has 12 residues. Germline V gives CDR1 SNHLY, CDR2 FYNNEI. The V and J ends lost 9 bases and 11 bases, in that order; junction bases with no gene match: 12.

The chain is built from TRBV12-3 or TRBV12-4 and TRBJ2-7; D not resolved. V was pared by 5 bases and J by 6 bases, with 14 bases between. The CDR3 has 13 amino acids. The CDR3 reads CASSRTTPFEQYF. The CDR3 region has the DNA TGTGCCAGCAGTCGTACGACGCCTTTCGAGCAGTACTTC.

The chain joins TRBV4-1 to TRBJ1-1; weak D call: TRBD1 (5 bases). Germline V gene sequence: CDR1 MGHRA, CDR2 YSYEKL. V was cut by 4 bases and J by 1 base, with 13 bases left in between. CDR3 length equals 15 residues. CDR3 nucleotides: TGCGCCAGCAGCCGGGCCGGGACGCAGAACACTGAAGCTTTCTTT. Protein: CASSRAGTQNTEAFF.

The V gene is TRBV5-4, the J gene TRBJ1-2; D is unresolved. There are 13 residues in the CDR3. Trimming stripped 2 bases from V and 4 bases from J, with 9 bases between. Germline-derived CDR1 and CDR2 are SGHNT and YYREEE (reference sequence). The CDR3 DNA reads TGTGCCAGCAGCTTCCCGGGGAGCTATGGCTACACCTTC. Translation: CASSFPGSYGYTF.

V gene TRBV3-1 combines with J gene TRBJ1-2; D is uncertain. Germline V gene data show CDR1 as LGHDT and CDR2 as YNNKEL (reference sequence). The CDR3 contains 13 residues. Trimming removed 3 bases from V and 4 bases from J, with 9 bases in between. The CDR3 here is CASSQGGSYGYTF. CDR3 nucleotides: TGTGCCAGCAGCCAGGGAGGCAGCTATGGCTACACCTTC.

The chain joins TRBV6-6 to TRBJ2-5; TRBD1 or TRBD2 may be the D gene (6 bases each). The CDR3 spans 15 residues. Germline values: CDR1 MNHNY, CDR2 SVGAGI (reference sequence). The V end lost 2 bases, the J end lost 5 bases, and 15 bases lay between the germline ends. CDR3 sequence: CASSYPPGAGETQYF. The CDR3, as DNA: TGTGCCAGCAGTTACCCACCGGGGGCGGGCGAGACCCAGTACTTC.

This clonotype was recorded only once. CDR3 nucleotides: TGTGCCTGGAGTCCACTACAGGATCAGCCCCAGCATTTT. This gives the protein CAWSPLQDQPQHF. The V and J genes are TRBV30 and TRBJ1-5, with D perhaps TRBD1 (5 bases). In germline, CDR1 is GTSNPN, CDR2 SVGIG (reference sequence). This CDR3 is 13 amino acids long. V was pared by 2 bases and J by 5 bases, with 10 bases between.

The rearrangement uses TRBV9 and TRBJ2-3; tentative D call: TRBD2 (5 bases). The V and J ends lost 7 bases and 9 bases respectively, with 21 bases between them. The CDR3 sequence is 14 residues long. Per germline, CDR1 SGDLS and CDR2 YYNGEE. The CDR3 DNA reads TGTGCCAGCGGAGGAATGACCCGCTCGGAGACGCAGTATTTT. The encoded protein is CASGGMTRSETQYF.

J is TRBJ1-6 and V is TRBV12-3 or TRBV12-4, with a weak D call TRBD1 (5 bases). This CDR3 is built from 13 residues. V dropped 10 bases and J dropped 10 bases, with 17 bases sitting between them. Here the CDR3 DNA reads TGTGCCACTCACTCGGGGGGAGACTCACCCCTCCACTTT. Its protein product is CATHSGGDSPLHF.

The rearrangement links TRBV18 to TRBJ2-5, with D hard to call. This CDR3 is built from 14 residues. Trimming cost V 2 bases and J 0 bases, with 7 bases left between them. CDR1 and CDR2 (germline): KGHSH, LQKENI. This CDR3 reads CASSPLADQETQYF. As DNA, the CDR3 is TGTGCCAGCTCACCATTGGCGGACCAAGAGACCCAGTACTTC.

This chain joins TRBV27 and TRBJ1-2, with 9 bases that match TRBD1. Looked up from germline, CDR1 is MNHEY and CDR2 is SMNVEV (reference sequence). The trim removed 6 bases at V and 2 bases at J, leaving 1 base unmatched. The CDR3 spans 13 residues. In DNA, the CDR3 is TGTGCCAGCAGACAGGGGGCGAACTATGGCTACACCTTC. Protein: CASRQGANYGYTF.

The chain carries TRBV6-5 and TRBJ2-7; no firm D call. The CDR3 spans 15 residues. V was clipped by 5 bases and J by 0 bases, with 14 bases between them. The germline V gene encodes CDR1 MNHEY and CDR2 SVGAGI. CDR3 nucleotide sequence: TGTGCCAGCAGTCCCGGCGGATACCACTCCTACGAGCAGTACTTC. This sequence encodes CASSPGGYHSYEQYF.

CDR3 sequence: CASSTEAGGSQHF. CDR3 bases: TGTGCCAGTAGTACAGAAGCAGGGGGGTCCCAGCATTTT. V is TRBV19 and J is TRBJ1-5, with TRBD1 identical over 7 bases. This CDR3 has 13 residues. Trimming at V came to 4 bases and at J to 11 bases, leaving 8 bases not matched to a gene. Per germline, CDR1 LNHDA and CDR2 SQIVND (reference sequence).

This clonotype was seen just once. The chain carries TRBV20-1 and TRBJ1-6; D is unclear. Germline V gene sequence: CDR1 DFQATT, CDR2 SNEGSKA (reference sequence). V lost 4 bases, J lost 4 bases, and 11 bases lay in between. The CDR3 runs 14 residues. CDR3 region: CSATSETYNSPLHF. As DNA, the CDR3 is TGCAGTGCTACCTCTGAGACGTATAATTCACCCCTCCACTTT.

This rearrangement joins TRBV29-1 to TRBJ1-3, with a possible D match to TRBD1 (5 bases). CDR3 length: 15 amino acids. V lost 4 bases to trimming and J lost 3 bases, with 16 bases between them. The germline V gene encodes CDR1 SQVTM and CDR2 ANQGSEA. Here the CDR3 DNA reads TGCAGCGTTGTTGGGACCGGAACAGGTGGAAACACCATATATTTT. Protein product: CSVVGTGTGGNTIYF.

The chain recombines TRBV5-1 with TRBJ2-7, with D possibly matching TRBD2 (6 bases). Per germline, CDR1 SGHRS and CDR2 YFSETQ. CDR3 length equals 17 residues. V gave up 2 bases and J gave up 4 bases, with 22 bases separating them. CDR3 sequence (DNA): TGCGCCAGCAGCTTAGGGACTGGGGCCCCGACCCGATACGAGCAGTACTTC. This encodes CASSLGTGAPTRYEQYF.

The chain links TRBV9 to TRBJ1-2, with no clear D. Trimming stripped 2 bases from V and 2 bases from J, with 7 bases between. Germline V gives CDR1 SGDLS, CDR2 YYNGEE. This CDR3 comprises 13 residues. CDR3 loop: CASSVEYNYGYTF. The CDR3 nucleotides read TGTGCCAGCAGCGTTGAGTACAACTATGGCTACACCTTC. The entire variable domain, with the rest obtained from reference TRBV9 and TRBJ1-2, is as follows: DSGVTQTPKHLITATGQRVTLRCSPRSGDLSVYWYQQSLDQGLQFLIQYYNGEERAKGNILERFSAQQFPDLHSELNLSSLELGDSALYFCASSVEYNYGYTFGSGTRLTVV.

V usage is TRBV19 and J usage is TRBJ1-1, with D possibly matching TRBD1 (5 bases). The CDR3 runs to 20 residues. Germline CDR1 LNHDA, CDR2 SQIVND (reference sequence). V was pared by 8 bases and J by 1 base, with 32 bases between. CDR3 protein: CASSFPRGNRNSRGNTEAFF. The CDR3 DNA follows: TGTGCCAGTTCGTTTCCCCGGGGGAATCGAAATTCCCGGGGGAACACTGAAGCTTTCTTT. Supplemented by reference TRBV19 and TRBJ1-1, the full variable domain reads DGGITQSPKYLFRKEGQNVTLSCEQNLNHDAMYWYRQDPGQGLRLIYYSQIVNDFQKGDIAEGYSVSREKKESFPLTVTSAQKNPTAFYLCASSFPRGNRNSRGNTEAFFGQGTRLTVV.

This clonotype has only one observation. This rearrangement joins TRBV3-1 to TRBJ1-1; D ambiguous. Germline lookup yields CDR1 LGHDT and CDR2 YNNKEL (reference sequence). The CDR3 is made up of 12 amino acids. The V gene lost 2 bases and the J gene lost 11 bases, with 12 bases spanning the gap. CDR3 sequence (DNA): TGTGCCAGCAGCCAATGGAGGAAAAGGGCTTTCTTT. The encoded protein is CASSQWRKRAFF.

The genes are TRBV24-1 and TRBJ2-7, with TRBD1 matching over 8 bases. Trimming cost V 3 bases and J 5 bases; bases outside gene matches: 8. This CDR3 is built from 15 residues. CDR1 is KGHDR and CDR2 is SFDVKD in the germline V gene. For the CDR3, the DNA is TGTGCCACCAGTGATCCCGGACAGGGAGGCCACGAGCAGTACTTC. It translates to CATSDPGQGGHEQYF.

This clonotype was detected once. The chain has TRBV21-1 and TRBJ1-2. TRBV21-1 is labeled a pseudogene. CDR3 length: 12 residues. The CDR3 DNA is TGTGCCAGCAGCAAAATTCGCTACGGCTACACCTTC. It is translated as CASSKIRYGYTF.

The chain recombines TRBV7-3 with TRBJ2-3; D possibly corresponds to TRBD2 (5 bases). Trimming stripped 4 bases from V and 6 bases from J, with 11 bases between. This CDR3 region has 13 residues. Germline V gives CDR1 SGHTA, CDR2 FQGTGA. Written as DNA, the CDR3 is TGTGCCAGCAGCTCTTCTGGGGAGGATACGCAGTATTTT. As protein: CASSSSGEDTQYF.